This is a list of T cell receptor beta chains from one sample in a study of PD-L1 blockade in urothelial cancer. Measured with immunoSEQ multiplex PCR; TCRdb has only the in-frame clones, and not every one. This sample carries tens of thousands of clones, 90% of them seen once, and the ten largest clones take around 1.5%. The source material was PBMCs, sampled around atezolizumab (anti-PD-L1) treatment. The receptor source for this set is a man in his sixties with urothelial cancer. CDR3s include the opening cysteine and the closing phenylalanine or tryptophan. The order of the fields is J gene, V gene, D gene, clone size, CDR3 protein, CDR3 DNA. A D gene is named only where the DNA matches it firmly. Not every row has a clone size; where given, it reads once, few, many or a size class.

TRBJ1-3 TRBV7-2 . few CASSFGGLGNTIYF TGTGCCAGCAGCTTCGGGGGGCTGGGAAACACCATATATTTT
TRBJ2-7 TRBV15 . . CATSRDRASTPYEQYF TGTGCCACCAGCAGAGATCGCGCGAGCACCCCCTACGAGCAGTACTTC
TRBJ2-3 TRBV2 TRBD2 . CASRRRGLAATDTQYF TGTGCCAGCAGGAGAAGGGGACTAGCGGCCACAGATACGCAGTATTTT
TRBJ2-2 TRBV5-1 TRBD1 . CASSPRQGAGELFF TGCGCCAGCAGCCCCCGACAGGGGGCCGGGGAGCTGTTTTTT
TRBJ2-7 TRBV5-4 TRBD2 . CASTRTSGGGYEQYF TGTGCCAGCACCCGGACTAGCGGGGGAGGCTACGAGCAGTACTTC
TRBJ2-1 TRBV6-6 TRBD2 . CAISGTSGSIYNEQFF TGTGCCATCTCGGGGACTAGCGGGAGTATCTACAATGAGCAGTTCTTC
TRBJ2-2 TRBV19 TRBD1 . CASKGQGTTGELFF TGTGCCAGTAAGGGACAGGGGACCACCGGGGAGCTGTTTTTT
TRBJ2-7 TRBV28 TRBD2 . CASSLRLGGNEQYF TGTGCCAGCAGTCTAAGATTGGGGGGGAACGAGCAGTACTTC
TRBJ2-5 TRBV5-1 TRBD2 . CASSFRGARGETQYF TGCGCCAGCAGCTTTCGCGGGGCGCGGGGGGAGACCCAGTACTTC
TRBJ2-1 TRBV11-3 . . CASSSAAGQTAWGREQFF TGTGCCAGCAGCTCCGCGGCAGGACAGACCGCCTGGGGTCGTGAGCAGTTCTTC
TRBJ1-1 TRBV4-2 TRBD1 . CASSQAGQGRTEAFF TGTGCCAGCAGCCAAGCCGGACAGGGTCGGACTGAAGCTTTCTTT
TRBJ2-3 TRBV19 . . CASGTQGLRTDTQYF TGTGCCAGTGGGACTCAGGGCCTACGCACAGATACGCAGTATTTT
TRBJ2-7 TRBV5-6 TRBD2 . CASSLPGTSRYEQYF TGTGCCAGCAGCTTGCCCGGGACTAGCCGCTACGAGCAGTACTTC
TRBJ1-1 TRBV7-9 . . CASSFSNTEAFF TGTGCCAGCAGCTTCTCTAACACTGAAGCTTTCTTT
TRBJ2-7 TRBV28 . . CASSPTDSVRVGYEQYF TGTGCCTCCTCCCCCACGGACAGCGTCCGGGTAGGTTACGAGCAGTACTTC
TRBJ2-1 TRBV7-2 . . CASSLSGSYNEQFF TGTGCCAGCAGCCTTAGCGGCTCCTACAATGAGCAGTTCTTC
TRBJ2-5 TRBV6-5 . . CASSYDGGETQYF TGTGCCAGCAGTTATGATGGCGGAGAGACCCAGTACTTC
TRBJ1-4 TRBV4-3 TRBD1 . CASSLRVPGQGKATNEKLFF TGCGCCAGCAGCCTACGAGTCCCGGGACAGGGAAAAGCAACTAATGAAAAACTGTTTTTT
TRBJ2-5 TRBV11-2 . . CASSRGLGETQYF TGTGCCAGCAGCAGGGGACTGGGAGAGACCCAGTACTTC
TRBJ1-2 TRBV4-3 . . CASSQVGRGGYGYTF TGCGCCAGCAGCCAAGTTGGCAGAGGTGGCTATGGCTACACCTTC
TRBJ1-2 TRBV5-1 TRBD1 . CASSLEGRGVSGYTF TGCGCCAGCAGCTTGGAGGGCAGGGGGGTCTCTGGCTACACCTTC
TRBJ2-1 TRBV28 TRBD2 . CASSLLAGSGNEQFF TGTGCCAGCAGTTTACTAGCGGGATCAGGCAATGAGCAGTTCTTC
TRBJ2-2 TRBV19 . . CASSIWWGGTGELFF TGTGCCAGTAGTATATGGTGGGGCGGCACCGGGGAGCTGTTTTTT
TRBJ2-7 TRBV2 TRBD2 . CASRAGLAGGLNYEQYF TGTGCCAGCAGGGCGGGACTAGCGGGGGGGCTGAACTACGAGCAGTACTTC
TRBJ2-2 TRBV4-3 TRBD2 . CASSHIGRTSGRREGLTGELFF TGCGCCAGCAGCCATATAGGGAGGACTAGCGGGAGGAGGGAGGGCCTCACCGGGGAGCTGTTTTTT
TRBJ2-7 TRBV6-5 . . CASSPTNPYEQYF TGTGCCAGCAGTCCTACCAATCCCTACGAGCAGTACTTC
TRBJ2-7 TRBV4-2 TRBD1 once CASSHLLRSGQGAYEQYF TGTGCCAGCAGCCATCTGCTACGGTCGGGACAGGGGGCCTACGAGCAGTACTTC
TRBJ2-5 TRBV25-1 TRBD2 few CASSESTGLADQETQYF TGTGCCAGCAGTGAATCTACGGGGCTAGCGGACCAAGAGACCCAGTACTTC
TRBJ2-7 TRBV7-3 TRBD1 . CASSLKSPSGTGVREQYF TGTGCCAGCAGCTTAAAGTCCCCCTCCGGAACAGGGGTACGGGAGCAGTACTTC
TRBJ2-3 TRBV7-9 TRBD1 . CASSDRGSADTQYF TGTGCCAGCAGCGACAGGGGGAGCGCAGATACGCAGTATTTT
TRBJ2-7 TRBV28 . . CASSSYYEQYF TGTGCCAGCAGTTCCTATTACGAGCAGTACTTC
TRBJ1-5 TRBV19 . once CASSIVPGNQPQHF TGTGCCAGTAGTATAGTTCCGGGGAACCAGCCCCAGCATTTT
TRBJ1-5 TRBV19 . . CASSIRARDQPQHF TGTGCCAGTAGTATCAGGGCCCGGGATCAGCCCCAGCATTTT
TRBJ1-4 TRBV6-5 TRBD1 . CASSTSGTGGEKLFF TGTGCCAGCAGCACCTCCGGGACAGGGGGAGAAAAACTGTTTTTT
TRBJ2-1 TRBV14 . . CASSQSGNEQFF TGTGCCAGCAGCCAATCGGGTAATGAGCAGTTCTTC
TRBJ2-7 TRBV28 . . CASRPGGTVSYEQYF TGTGCCAGCAGGCCTGGGGGGACAGTCTCCTACGAGCAGTACTTC
TRBJ2-3 TRBV10-3 . . CAISGRPADTQYF TGTGCCATCAGTGGCAGGCCCGCAGATACGCAGTATTTT
TRBJ2-5 TRBV25-1 TRBD2 . CASSDSGGAQETQYF TGTGCCAGCAGTGACTCGGGGGGGGCCCAAGAGACCCAGTACTTC
TRBJ2-1 TRBV2 TRBD2 . CASGQGLAGGSYNEQFF TGTGCCAGCGGACAAGGACTAGCGGGAGGGTCCTACAATGAGCAGTTCTTC
TRBJ2-7 TRBV5-6 TRBD2 . CASSSPGLADSYEQYF TGTGCCAGCAGCTCACCTGGACTAGCGGACTCCTACGAGCAGTACTTC
TRBJ1-5 TRBV19 . few CASSIVGQGMGQPQHF TGTGCCAGTAGTATAGTGGGGCAGGGAATGGGTCAGCCCCAGCATTTT
TRBJ2-5 TRBV9 TRBD1 . CASSGDRGETQYF TGTGCCAGCAGCGGTGACAGGGGAGAGACCCAGTACTTC
TRBJ1-4 TRBV19 . . CASSSLSGSFNEKLFF TGTGCCAGTAGTTCACTTTCCGGGAGCTTTAATGAAAAACTGTTTTTT
TRBJ2-2 TRBV5-4 TRBD2 . CASSLEGLASTGELFF TGTGCCAGCAGCTTGGAGGGACTAGCGTCGACCGGGGAGCTGTTTTTT
TRBJ1-2 TRBV10-3 TRBD1 once CATTDRTREANYGYTF TGTGCCACCACGGACAGGACCCGAGAGGCTAACTATGGCTACACCTTC
TRBJ1-2 TRBV4-1 . few CASSHPRVEGRRHGYTF TGCGCCAGCAGCCACCCACGTGTTGAAGGGAGGAGACATGGCTACACCTTC
TRBJ2-1 TRBV7-8 TRBD2 . CASSLGGRDEQFF TGTGCCAGCAGCTTAGGCGGGAGAGATGAGCAGTTCTTC
TRBJ2-7 TRBV2 TRBD1 . CASSDQGQGYEQYF TGTGCCAGCAGTGATCAGGGACAGGGCTACGAGCAGTACTTC
TRBJ2-7 TRBV7-2 . once CASSQRSAGPYEQYF TGTGCCAGCAGTCAGAGGAGCGCTGGCCCCTACGAGCAGTACTTC
TRBJ2-1 TRBV5-1 TRBD2 . CASKDGAGGQYNEQFF TGCGCCAGCAAAGATGGGGCGGGAGGACAATACAATGAGCAGTTCTTC
TRBJ2-2 TRBV6-5 TRBD1 once CASSSGQVRTGELFF TGTGCCAGCAGTAGTGGACAGGTGCGCACCGGGGAGCTGTTTTTT
TRBJ1-1 TRBV19 . once CASSPQGMNTEAFF TGTGCCAGTAGCCCACAGGGAATGAACACTGAAGCTTTCTTT
TRBJ1-5 TRBV6-4 . once CASRLSHQPQHF TGTGCCAGCCGTCTCTCCCATCAGCCCCAGCATTTT
TRBJ1-2 TRBV2 . . CASSAPNSGGANYGYTF TGTGCCAGCAGCGCTCCCAATTCGGGAGGGGCTAACTATGGCTACACCTTC
TRBJ2-3 TRBV18 . . CASSPPDSFTDTQYF TGTGCCAGCTCACCACCGGACTCTTTCACAGATACGCAGTATTTT
TRBJ2-7 TRBV6-6 . . CASSYSNKAYEQYF TGTGCCAGCAGTTACTCTAACAAAGCCTACGAGCAGTACTTC
TRBJ2-5 TRBV30 . . CAWRLLTIQETQYF TGTGCCTGGAGATTGTTGACTATCCAAGAGACCCAGTACTTC
TRBJ2-5 TRBV19 . . CASSERASRVIETQYF TGTGCCAGTAGCGAGCGGGCTAGCCGAGTCATAGAGACCCAGTACTTC
TRBJ2-4 TRBV7-9 TRBD2 . CASSLDVSGGAWAKNIQYF TGTGCCAGCAGCTTAGACGTGAGCGGGGGGGCCTGGGCCAAAAACATTCAGTACTTC
TRBJ1-1 TRBV30 TRBD1 . CAWSVLGGPEAFF TGTGCCTGGAGTGTACTAGGGGGCCCTGAAGCTTTCTTT